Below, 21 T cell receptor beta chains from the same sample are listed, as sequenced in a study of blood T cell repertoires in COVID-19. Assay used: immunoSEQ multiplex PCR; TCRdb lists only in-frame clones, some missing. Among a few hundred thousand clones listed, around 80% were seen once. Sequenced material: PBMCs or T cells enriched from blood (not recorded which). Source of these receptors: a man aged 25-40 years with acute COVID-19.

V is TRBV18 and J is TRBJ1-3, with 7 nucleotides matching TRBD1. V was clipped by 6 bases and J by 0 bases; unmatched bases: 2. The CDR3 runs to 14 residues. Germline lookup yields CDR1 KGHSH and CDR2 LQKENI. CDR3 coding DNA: TGTGCCAGCTCTGGACAGGACTCTGGAAACACCATATATTTT. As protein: CASSGQDSGNTIYF.

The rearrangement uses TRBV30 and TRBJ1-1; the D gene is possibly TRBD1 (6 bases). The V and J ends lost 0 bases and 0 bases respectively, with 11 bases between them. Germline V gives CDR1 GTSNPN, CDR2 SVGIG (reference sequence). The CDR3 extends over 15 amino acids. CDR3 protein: CAWSVRTAMNTEAFF. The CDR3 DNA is TGTGCCTGGAGTGTACGGACAGCCATGAACACTGAAGCTTTCTTT.

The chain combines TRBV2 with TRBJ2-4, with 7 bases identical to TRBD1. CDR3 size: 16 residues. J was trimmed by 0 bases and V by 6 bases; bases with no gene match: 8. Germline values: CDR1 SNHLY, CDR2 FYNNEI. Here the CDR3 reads CASRDGTDLAKNIQYF. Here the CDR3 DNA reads TGTGCCAGCAGGGATGGGACAGATCTAGCCAAAAACATTCAGTACTTC.

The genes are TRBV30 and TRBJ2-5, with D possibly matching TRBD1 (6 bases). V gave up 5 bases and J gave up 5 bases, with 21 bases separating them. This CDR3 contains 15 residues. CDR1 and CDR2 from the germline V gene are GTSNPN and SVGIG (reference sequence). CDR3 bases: TGTGCCTGGGGTAGCCAAACAGGGCGAGGGGAGACCCAGTACTTC. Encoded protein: CAWGSQTGRGETQYF.

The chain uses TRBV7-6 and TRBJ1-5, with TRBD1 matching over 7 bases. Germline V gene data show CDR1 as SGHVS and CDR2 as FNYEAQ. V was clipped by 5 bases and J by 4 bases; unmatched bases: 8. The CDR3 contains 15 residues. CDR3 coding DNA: TGTGCCAGCAGCCCCCGGACAGGAGGGAATCAGCCCCAGCATTTT. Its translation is CASSPRTGGNQPQHF.

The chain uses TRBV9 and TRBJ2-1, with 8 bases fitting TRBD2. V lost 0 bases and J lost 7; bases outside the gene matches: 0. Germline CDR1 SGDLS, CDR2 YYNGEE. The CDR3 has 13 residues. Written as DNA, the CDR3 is TGTGCCAGCAGCGTAGTAGCGGGGAATGAGCAGTTCTTC. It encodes CASSVVAGNEQFF.

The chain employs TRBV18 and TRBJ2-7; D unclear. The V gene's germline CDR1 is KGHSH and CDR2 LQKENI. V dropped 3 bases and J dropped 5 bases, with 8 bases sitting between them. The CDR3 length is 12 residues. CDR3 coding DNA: TGTGCCAGCTCACCGAACAGCAACGAGCAGTACGTC. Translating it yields CASSPNSNEQYV.

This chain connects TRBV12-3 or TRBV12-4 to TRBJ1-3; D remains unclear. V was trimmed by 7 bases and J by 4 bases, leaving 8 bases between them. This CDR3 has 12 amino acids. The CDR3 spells CASTYGGNTIYF. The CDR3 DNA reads TGTGCCAGCACCTACGGGGGAAACACCATATATTTT.

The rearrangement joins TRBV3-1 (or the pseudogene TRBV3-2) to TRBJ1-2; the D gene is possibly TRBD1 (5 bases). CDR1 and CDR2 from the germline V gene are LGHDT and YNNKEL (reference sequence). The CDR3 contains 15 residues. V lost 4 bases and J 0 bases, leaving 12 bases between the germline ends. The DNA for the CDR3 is TGTGCCAGCAGCCGACGACAGTCCGCTAACTATGGCTACACCTTC. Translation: CASSRRQSANYGYTF.

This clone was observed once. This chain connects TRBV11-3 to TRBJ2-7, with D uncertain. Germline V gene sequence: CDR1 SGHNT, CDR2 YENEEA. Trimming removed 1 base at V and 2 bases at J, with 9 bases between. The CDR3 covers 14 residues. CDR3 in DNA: TGTGCCAGCAGCTTAGGCCACAGTCCCTACGAGCAGTACGTC. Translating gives CASSLGHSPYEQYV.

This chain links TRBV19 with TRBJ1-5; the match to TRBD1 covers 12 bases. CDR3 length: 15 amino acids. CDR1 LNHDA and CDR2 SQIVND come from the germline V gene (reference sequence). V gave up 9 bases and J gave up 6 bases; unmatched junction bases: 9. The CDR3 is CASSGTGGSSQPQHF. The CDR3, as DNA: TGTGCCAGCTCCGGGACAGGGGGCTCGAGTCAGCCCCAGCATTTT.

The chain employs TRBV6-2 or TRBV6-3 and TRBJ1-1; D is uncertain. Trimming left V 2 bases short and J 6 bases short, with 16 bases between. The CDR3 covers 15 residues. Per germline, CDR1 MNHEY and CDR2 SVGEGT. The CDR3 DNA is TGTGCCAGCAGTTACGGGCAACATATTAGGCCTGAAGCTTTCTTT. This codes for CASSYGQHIRPEAFF.

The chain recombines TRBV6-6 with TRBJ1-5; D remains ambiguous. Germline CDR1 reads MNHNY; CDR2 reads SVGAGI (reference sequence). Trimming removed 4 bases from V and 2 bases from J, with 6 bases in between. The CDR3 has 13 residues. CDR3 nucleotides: TGTGCCAGCAGTTCTGTCGGCAATCAGCCCCAGCATTTT. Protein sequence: CASSSVGNQPQHF.

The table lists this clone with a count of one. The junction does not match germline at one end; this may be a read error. CDR3 sequence reads: CASSFSGPDISGNTIYF. CDR3 in DNA: TGTGCCAGCAGCTTCTCAGGGCCTGATATCTCTGGAAACACCATATATTTT. This chain uses TRBV5-1 with TRBJ1-3; tentative D call: TRBD1 (5 bases). This CDR3 has 17 residues. Per germline, CDR1 SGHRS and CDR2 YFSETQ.

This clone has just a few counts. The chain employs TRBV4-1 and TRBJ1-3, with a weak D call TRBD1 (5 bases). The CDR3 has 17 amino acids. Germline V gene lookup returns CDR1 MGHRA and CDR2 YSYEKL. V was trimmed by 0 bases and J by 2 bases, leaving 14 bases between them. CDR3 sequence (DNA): TGCGCCAGCAGCCAAGATGGAGAGGGACTGCCTGGAAACACCATATATTTT. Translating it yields CASSQDGEGLPGNTIYF.

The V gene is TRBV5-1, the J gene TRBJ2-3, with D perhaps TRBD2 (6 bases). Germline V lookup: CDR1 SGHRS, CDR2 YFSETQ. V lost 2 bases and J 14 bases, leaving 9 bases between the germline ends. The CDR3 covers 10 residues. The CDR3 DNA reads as TGCGCCAGCAGCTTTCTGGGGGGGTATTTT. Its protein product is CASSFLGGYF.

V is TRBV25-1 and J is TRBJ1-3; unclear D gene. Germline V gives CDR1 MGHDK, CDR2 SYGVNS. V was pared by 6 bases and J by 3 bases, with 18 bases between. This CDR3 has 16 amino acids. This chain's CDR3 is CASSAHRGPGGNTIYF. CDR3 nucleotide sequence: TGTGCCAGCAGCGCGCATCGGGGTCCGGGTGGAAACACCATATATTTT.

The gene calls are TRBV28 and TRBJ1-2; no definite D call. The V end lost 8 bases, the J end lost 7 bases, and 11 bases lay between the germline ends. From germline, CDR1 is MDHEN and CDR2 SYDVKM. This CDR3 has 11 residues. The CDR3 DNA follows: TGTGCCAGCTCTACCGTTCGTGGCTACACCTTC. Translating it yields CASSTVRGYTF.

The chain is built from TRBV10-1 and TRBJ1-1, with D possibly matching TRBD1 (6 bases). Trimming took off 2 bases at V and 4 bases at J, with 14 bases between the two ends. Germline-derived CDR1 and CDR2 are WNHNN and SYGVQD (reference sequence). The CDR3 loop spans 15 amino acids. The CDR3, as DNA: TGCGCCAGCAGTGAGGACAGGCCGGGGGGCACTGAAGCTTTCTTT. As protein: CASSEDRPGGTEAFF.

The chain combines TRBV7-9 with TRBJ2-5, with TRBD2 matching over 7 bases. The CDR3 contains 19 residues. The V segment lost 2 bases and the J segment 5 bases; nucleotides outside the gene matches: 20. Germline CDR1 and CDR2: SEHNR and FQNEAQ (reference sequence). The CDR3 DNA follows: TGTGCCAGCAGCTTATCGGCGTCGGGGGTGGGCGGGAGACGTGAGACCCAGTACTTC. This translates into CASSLSASGVGGRRETQYF.

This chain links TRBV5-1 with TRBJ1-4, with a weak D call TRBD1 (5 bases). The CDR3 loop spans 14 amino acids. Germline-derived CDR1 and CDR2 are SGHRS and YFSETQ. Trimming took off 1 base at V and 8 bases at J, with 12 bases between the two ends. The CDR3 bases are TGCGCCAGCAGCTTGAGGCAGGGAAAAGAAAAACTGTTTTTT. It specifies CASSLRQGKEKLFF. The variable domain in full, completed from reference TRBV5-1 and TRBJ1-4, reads KAGVTQTPRYLIKTRGQQVTLSCSPISGHRSVSWYQQTPGQGLQFLFEYFSETQRNKGNFPGRFSGRQFSNSRSEMNVSTLELGDSALYLCASSLRQGKEKLFFGSGTQLSVL.